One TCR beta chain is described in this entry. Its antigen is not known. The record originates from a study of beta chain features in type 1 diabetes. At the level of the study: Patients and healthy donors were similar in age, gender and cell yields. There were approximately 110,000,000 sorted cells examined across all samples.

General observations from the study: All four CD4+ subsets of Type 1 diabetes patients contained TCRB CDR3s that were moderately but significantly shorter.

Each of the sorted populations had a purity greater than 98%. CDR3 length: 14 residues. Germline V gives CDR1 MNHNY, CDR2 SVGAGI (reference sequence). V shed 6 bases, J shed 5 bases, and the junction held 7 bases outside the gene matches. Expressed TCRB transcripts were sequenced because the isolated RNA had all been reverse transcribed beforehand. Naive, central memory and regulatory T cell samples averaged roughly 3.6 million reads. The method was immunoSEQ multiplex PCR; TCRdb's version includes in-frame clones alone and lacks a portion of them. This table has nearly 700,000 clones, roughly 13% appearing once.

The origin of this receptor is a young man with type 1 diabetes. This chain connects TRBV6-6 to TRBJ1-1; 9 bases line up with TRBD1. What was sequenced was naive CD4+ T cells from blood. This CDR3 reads CASRETGGRTEAFF. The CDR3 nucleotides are TGTGCCAGCAGAGAAACAGGGGGCCGGACTGAAGCTTTCTTT.